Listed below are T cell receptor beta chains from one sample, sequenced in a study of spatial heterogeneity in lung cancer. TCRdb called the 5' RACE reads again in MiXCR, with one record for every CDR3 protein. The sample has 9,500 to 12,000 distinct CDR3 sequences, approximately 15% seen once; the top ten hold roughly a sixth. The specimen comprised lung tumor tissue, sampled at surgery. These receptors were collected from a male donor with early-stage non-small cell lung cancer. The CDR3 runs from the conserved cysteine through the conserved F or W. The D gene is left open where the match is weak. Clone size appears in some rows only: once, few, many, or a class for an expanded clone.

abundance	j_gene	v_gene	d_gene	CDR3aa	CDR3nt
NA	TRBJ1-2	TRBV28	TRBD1	CASSGFGQGLRKIYGYTF	TGTGCCAGCAGCGGATTTGGACAGGGCCTAAGGAAGATCTATGGCTACACCTTC
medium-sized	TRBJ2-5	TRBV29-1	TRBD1	CSVGRGGRNQETQYF	TGCAGCGTTGGTAGAGGGGGCCGCAACCAAGAGACCCAGTACTTC
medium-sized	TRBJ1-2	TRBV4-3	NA	CASSQTQAAYGYTF	TGCGCCAGCAGCCAAACACAGGCCGCCTATGGCTACACCTTC
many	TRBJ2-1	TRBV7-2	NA	CASSLGASGYNEQFF	TGTGCCAGCAGCTTGGGGGCTAGCGGCTACAATGAGCAGTTCTTC
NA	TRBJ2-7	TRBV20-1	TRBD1	CSARVGTGEAYEQYF	TGCAGTGCTAGAGTGGGGACAGGGGAGGCCTACGAGCAGTACTTC
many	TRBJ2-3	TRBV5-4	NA	CASSLAGQTDTQYF	TGTGCCAGCAGCTTGGCCGGACAGACAGATACGCAGTATTTT
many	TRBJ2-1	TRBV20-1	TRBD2	CSARGLRVAGHNEQFF	TGCAGTGCTCGAGGGCTTCGGGTAGCGGGTCACAATGAGCAGTTCTTC
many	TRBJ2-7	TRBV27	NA	CASSLYLSSDYEQYF	TGTGCCAGCAGTTTATACCTTAGTTCTGACTACGAGCAGTACTTC
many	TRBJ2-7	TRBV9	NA	CASSPRGAGVYEQYF	TGTGCCAGCAGCCCCAGGGGGGCGGGGGTCTACGAGCAGTACTTC
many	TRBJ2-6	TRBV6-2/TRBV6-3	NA	CASSYLSLAANVLTF	TGTGCCAGCAGTTACTTGTCTCTGGCGGCCAACGTCCTGACTTTC
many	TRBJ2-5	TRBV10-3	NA	CAISMRGYQETQYF	TGTGCCATCAGTATGAGGGGGTACCAAGAGACCCAGTACTTC
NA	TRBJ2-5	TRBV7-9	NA	CASNTWTGGSETQYF	TGTGCCAGCAACACTTGGACAGGAGGGAGTGAGACCCAGTACTTC
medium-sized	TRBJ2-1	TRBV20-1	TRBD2	CSARRLAGVGEQFF	TGCAGTGCTAGAAGACTAGCGGGAGTCGGTGAGCAGTTCTTC
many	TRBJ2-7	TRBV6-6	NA	CASSISDGPYEQYF	TGTGCCAGCAGTATTTCGGACGGTCCCTACGAGCAGTACTTC
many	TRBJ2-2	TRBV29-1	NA	CSVVVEVNTGELFF	TGCAGCGTTGTCGTGGAGGTCAACACCGGGGAGCTGTTTTTT
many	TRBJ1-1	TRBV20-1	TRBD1	CSYKQGTLNTEAFF	TGCAGCTATAAACAGGGGACGCTGAACACTGAAGCTTTCTTT
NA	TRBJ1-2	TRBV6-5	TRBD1	CASSRRDRDPYGYTF	TGTGCCAGCAGTCGCCGGGACAGGGATCCTTATGGCTACACCTTC
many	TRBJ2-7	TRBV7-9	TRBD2	CASSPLMGSGRIQSQYF	TGTGCCAGCAGCCCCCTAATGGGTAGCGGGAGGATCCAATCGCAGTACTTC
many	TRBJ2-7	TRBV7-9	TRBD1	CASSANRGQGYEQYF	TGTGCCAGCAGCGCCAACAGGGGTCAGGGGTACGAGCAGTACTTC
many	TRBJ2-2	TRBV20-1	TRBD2	CSAQPLATGELFF	TGCAGTGCTCAGCCACTAGCGACCGGGGAGCTGTTTTTT
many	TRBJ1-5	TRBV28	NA	CASSLSAGGGNQPQHF	TGTGCCAGCAGTTTATCAGCGGGCGGCGGCAATCAGCCCCAGCATTTT
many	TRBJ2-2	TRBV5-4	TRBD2	CASSLGTSGGPNTGELFF	TGTGCCAGCAGCTTGGGGACTAGCGGGGGCCCGAACACCGGGGAGCTGTTTTTT
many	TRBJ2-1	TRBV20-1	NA	CSARDTIHYNEQFF	TGCAGTGCTAGAGATACCATCCACTACAATGAGCAGTTCTTC
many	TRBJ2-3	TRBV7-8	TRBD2	CASSFSGSTSGDRPADTQYF	TGTGCCAGCAGCTTCTCGGGCTCAACTAGCGGGGATCGGCCGGCAGATACGCAGTATTTT
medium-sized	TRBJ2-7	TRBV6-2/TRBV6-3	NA	CASSFVDPPEEQYF	TGTGCCAGCAGTTTTGTGGACCCGCCGGAAGAGCAGTACTTC
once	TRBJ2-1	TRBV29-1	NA	CSVSWEYNEQFF	TGCAGCGTTTCGTGGGAGTACAATGAGCAGTTCTTC
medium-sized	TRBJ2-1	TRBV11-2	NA	CASSGEPRTSRGGSYNEQFF	TGTGCCAGCAGCGGGGAGCCCCGGACTAGCAGGGGGGGCTCCTACAATGAGCAGTTCTTC
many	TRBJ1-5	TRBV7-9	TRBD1	CASSSATGNQPQHF	TGTGCCAGCAGCTCCGCGACAGGGAATCAGCCCCAGCATTTT
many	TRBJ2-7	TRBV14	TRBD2	CASSQGLAGATYEQYF	TGTGCCAGCAGCCAGGGACTAGCGGGAGCGACCTACGAGCAGTACTTC
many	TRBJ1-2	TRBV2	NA	CATRGGENYGYTF	TGTGCCACCCGGGGTGGAGAGAACTATGGCTACACCTTC
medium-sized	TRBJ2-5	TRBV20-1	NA	CSAGGVRVGTQYF	TGCAGTGCGGGGGGTGTGCGGGTAGGGACCCAGTACTTC
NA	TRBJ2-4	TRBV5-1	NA	CASSLRFGQAGNIQYF	TGCGCCAGCAGCTTGAGGTTTGGGCAGGCCGGAAACATTCAGTACTTC
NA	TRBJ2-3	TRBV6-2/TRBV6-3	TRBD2	CTSSSSSGLEGTTDTQYF	TGTACCAGCAGTTCTTCCTCCGGACTAGAGGGGACCACAGATACGCAGTATTTT
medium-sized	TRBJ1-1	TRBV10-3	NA	CAISRGGYMNTEAFF	TGTGCCATCAGTAGGGGAGGATACATGAACACTGAAGCTTTCTTT
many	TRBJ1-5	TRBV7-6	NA	CASSLSFNQPQHF	TGTGCCAGCAGCTTATCCTTTAATCAGCCCCAGCATTTT
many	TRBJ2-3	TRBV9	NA	CASSAGAADYLDTQYF	TGTGCCAGCAGCGCAGGGGCAGCTGACTACTTGGATACGCAGTATTTT